Ten or more counts support the clone carrying this TCR beta chain. Its antigen is unknown. The assay used deep level. Assay: immunoSEQ multiplex PCR; the TCRdb copy retains only in-frame clones and omits some. This sample yields more than 200,000 clones, of which approximately 65% are seen a single time; 11% belongs to the top ten. J lost 4 bases, V lost 4 bases, and 7 bases had no gene match. The germline CDR1 and CDR2 sequences are MGHRA and YSYEKL. The CDR3 length is 15 residues. This record belongs to a study of shared clonotypes between healthy human individuals. Study details: Each donor's CD8 memory used one plate, CD8 naive two, each CD4 subset three. Overall study results and limits: Unshared clonotypes carried lower generation probabilities than those common to all four donors. Rarefaction showed sorted-subset sequencing was incomplete despite large depth.

The sample taken for sequencing was memory CD4+ T cells sorted from blood. Subset indicated: CD45RA-negative fraction. This sequence was found in a man aged 30-40 years in good health. This chain uses TRBV4-1 with TRBJ1-1; 9 nucleotides match TRBD1. For the CDR3, the DNA is TGCGCCAGCAGCCGTTTACAGGGACAGGGCACTGAAGCTTTCTTT. Its protein product is CASSRLQGQGTEAFF.